This T cell receptor (beta chain) emerged from a study of T cells in Graves' hyperthyroidism and ophthalmopathy. Study background: The blood sample was taken at first diagnosis, before treatment began. Overall study results and limits: Prediction of ophthalmopathy progression came a median around 6 months pre-onset. Blood samples included most of the expanded thyroid clonotypes exceeding 0.001.

Researchers took RNA transcripts and amplified the TCR beta CDR3 regions from them. HTBI primers were used for first-round RT-PCR of the TCR CDR3. Using its own MiXCR run on the multiplex PCR reads, TCRdb lists one record per CDR3 protein. The repertoire consists of about 590,000 distinct CDR3 sequences, with around 14% occurring once and the leading ten covering under 7.5%. This CDR3 comprises 13 residues. Per the germline V gene, CDR1 is KGHDR and CDR2 is SFDVKD. The V and J ends lost 3 bases and 4 bases respectively, with 6 bases between them. Comment on this clonotype: As yet, its antigen is unknown.

Sequencing was carried out using blood. The receptor comes from a woman aged 25 to 39 with Graves' hyperthyroidism. The V call is TRBV24-1, the J call TRBJ1-5; the D is unclear. The CDR3 DNA is TGTGCCACCAGTGATGTGGGTAATCAGCCCCAGCATTTT. Its protein is CATSDVGNQPQHF.